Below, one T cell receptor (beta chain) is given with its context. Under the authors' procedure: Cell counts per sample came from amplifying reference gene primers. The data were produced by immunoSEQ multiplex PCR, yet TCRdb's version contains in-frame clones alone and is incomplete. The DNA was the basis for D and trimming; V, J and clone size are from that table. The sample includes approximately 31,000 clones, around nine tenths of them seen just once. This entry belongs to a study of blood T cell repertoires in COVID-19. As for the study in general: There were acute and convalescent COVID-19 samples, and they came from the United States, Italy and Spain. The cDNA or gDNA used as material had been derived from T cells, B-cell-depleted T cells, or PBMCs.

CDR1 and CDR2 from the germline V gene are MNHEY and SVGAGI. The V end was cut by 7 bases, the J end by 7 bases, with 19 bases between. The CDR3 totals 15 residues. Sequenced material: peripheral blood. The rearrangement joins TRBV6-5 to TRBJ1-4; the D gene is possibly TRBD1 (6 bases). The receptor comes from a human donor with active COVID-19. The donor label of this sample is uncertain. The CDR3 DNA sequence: TGTGCCAGCAACAACGGGGGGCGCCGGGGTGAAAAACTGTTTTTT. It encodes CASNNGGRRGEKLFF.